The sample holds a few counts of the clone carrying this T cell receptor (beta chain). Its antigen is currently unknown. These data are taken from a study of beta chain features in type 1 diabetes. Reverse transcription of all isolated RNA meant that expressed TCRB transcripts were sequenced. TCRdb keeps only in-frame clones here, not all; method: immunoSEQ multiplex PCR. The sample carries 220,000 or so clones, 68% recorded once. This CDR3 comprises 15 residues. The germline V and J ends were trimmed by 1 base and 5 bases, with 14 bases remaining between them. Per the germline V gene, CDR1 is SGHTA and CDR2 is FQGNSA. Study conclusions and caveats: Among all four CD4+ subsets, Type 1 diabetes patients had TCRB CDR3s that were moderately but significantly shorter.

The sample consisted of naive CD4+ T cells from blood. This receptor was obtained from a man aged 30 to 45 in good health. The V and J genes are TRBV7-2 and TRBJ2-5; D is unclear. The CDR3 DNA follows: TGTGCCAGCAGCTTAGACGGCTACATGAGGGAGACCCAGTACTTC. As protein: CASSLDGYMRETQYF.